These 20 T cell receptor beta chains were all obtained from the same sample, sequenced in a study of cytomegalovirus exposure and HLA in healthy donors. The table came from immunoSEQ multiplex PCR; TCRdb's copy has only in-frame clones and leaves some out. The sample holds roughly 120,000 clones, more than 75% seen once. Sequenced: PBMCs. The receptors originated from a man aged 18 to 29 in good health and CMV-seronegative.

The gene calls are TRBV15 and TRBJ2-7; D unresolved. Trimming shortened V by 3 bases and J by 2 bases, and 5 bases separated the two germline ends. The germline V gene has CDR1 LNHNV and CDR2 YYDKDF (reference sequence). CDR3 length equals 12 residues. CDR3 coding DNA: TGTGCCACCAGCAGTCAGACCTACGAGCAGTACTTC. It specifies CATSSQTYEQYF. Full variable domain (outside the CDR3, taken from reference TRBV15 and TRBJ2-7): DAMVIQNPRYQVTQFGKPVTLSCSQTLNHNVMYWYQQKSSQAPKLLFHYYDKDFNNEADTPDNFQSRRPNTSFCFLDIRSPGLGDTAMYLCATSSQTYEQYFGPGTRLTVT.

The chain recombines TRBV2 with TRBJ1-2, with 9 positions matching TRBD1. V lost 2 bases to trimming and J lost 5 bases; unmatched junction nucleotides: 6. This CDR3 is built from 15 residues. Per germline, CDR1 SNHLY and CDR2 FYNNEI. This CDR3 is CASSELLGQGYGYTF. In DNA, the CDR3 is TGTGCCAGCAGTGAACTTTTGGGACAGGGATATGGCTACACCTTC.

V and J are TRBV13 and TRBJ2-7; 10 bases agree with TRBD1. CDR1 is PRHDT and CDR2 is FYEKMQ in the germline V gene (reference sequence). The CDR3 contains 15 residues. V was clipped by 8 bases and J by 5 bases; unmatched bases: 12. CDR3 sequence reads: CASAGQGDPEDEQYF. CDR3 in DNA: TGTGCCAGCGCCGGACAGGGGGACCCCGAGGACGAGCAGTACTTC.

This rearrangement joins TRBV25-1 to TRBJ1-1; 10 nucleotides line up with TRBD1. Germline V gene sequence: CDR1 MGHDK, CDR2 SYGVNS. Losses at the gene ends were 1 base for V and 0 bases for J; bases not matched to a gene: 2. The CDR3 runs 16 residues. The CDR3: CASSESDRGMNTEAFF. The CDR3 region has the DNA TGTGCCAGCAGTGAATCGGACAGGGGGATGAACACTGAAGCTTTCTTT.

This sequence joins TRBV2 and TRBJ2-1; 13 nucleotides line up with TRBD2. Trimming at V came to 6 bases and at J to 15 bases, leaving 14 bases not matched to a gene. The CDR3 spans 15 residues. Germline V gene sequence: CDR1 SNHLY, CDR2 FYNNEI. CDR3 residues: CASRERTSGGPQGFF. CDR3 nucleotide sequence: TGTGCCAGCAGAGAGCGGACTAGCGGGGGCCCGCAGGGGTTCTTC.

J is TRBJ1-5 and V is TRBV4-1, with TRBD1 identical over 8 bases. Trimming removed 4 bases from V and 6 bases from J; junction bases left unmatched: 8. There are 15 residues in the CDR3. CDR1 is MGHRA and CDR2 is YSYEKL in the germline V gene. CDR3 sequence reads: CASSPDRERGQPQHF. Written as DNA, the CDR3 is TGCGCCAGCAGCCCGGACAGGGAAAGAGGTCAGCCCCAGCATTTT.

The table lists this clone with a count of one. The rearrangement links TRBV2 to TRBJ2-5, with D perhaps TRBD2 (5 bases). Germline V gene data show CDR1 as SNHLY and CDR2 as FYNNEI. V lost 8 bases, J lost 2 bases, and 9 bases lay in between. This CDR3 has 12 residues. CDR3 region: CASWTGQETQYF. In DNA form, the CDR3 reads TGTGCCAGCTGGACGGGACAAGAGACCCAGTACTTC.

As DNA, the CDR3 is TGTGCCAGCAGTGAGGGTCAATTAGCGGGAGTGAGTTCAGATACGCAGTATTTT. This gives the protein CASSEGQLAGVSSDTQYF. This sequence joins TRBV25-1 and TRBJ2-3, with TRBD2 matching 9 bases. With V trimmed by 3 bases and J by 4 bases, 14 bases remained unmatched. Germline loops: CDR1 MGHDK, CDR2 SYGVNS. The CDR3 sequence is 18 residues long. The full variable domain, completed using reference TRBV25-1 and TRBJ2-3, is EADIYQTPRYLVIGTGKKITLECSQTMGHDKMYWYQQDPGMELHLIHYSYGVNSTEKGDLSSESTVSRIRTEHFPLTLESARPSHTSQYLCASSEGQLAGVSSDTQYFGPGTRLTVL.

The CDR3 loop reads CASTLGQGSYNEQFF. The CDR3 DNA is TGTGCCAGCACCCTAGGTCAGGGCTCCTACAATGAGCAGTTCTTC. The chain uses TRBV11-2 and TRBJ2-1, with D possibly TRBD1 on 5 matching bases. The germline V gene has CDR1 SGHAT and CDR2 FQNNGV. The V gene lost 7 bases and the J gene lost 0 bases, with 13 bases spanning the gap. CDR3 length equals 15 residues.

This chain uses TRBV18 with TRBJ2-3, with 10 bases aligning to TRBD2. Per germline, CDR1 KGHSH and CDR2 LQKENI. V gave up 2 bases and J gave up 2 bases; unmatched junction bases: 7. The CDR3 length is 17 residues. The CDR3 loop is CASSPAVAGGLTDTQYF. CDR3 DNA: TGTGCCAGCTCACCAGCAGTAGCGGGGGGACTCACAGATACGCAGTATTTT.

The sample holds one count of this clone. V usage is TRBV15 and J usage is TRBJ1-1, with D unresolved. The CDR3 is 14 amino acids. Germline CDR1 LNHNV, CDR2 YYDKDF (reference sequence). The V end was cut by 3 bases, the J end by 1 base, with 9 bases between. CDR3 DNA: TGTGCCACCAGCAGTGTAGGGAGGAACACTGAAGCTTTCTTT. This encodes CATSSVGRNTEAFF.

J is TRBJ2-7 and V is TRBV7-9; TRBD1 might be the D (6 bases). The ends were cut back, 5 bases at V and 2 bases at J, with 22 bases in the middle. This CDR3 has 17 amino acids. CDR1 and CDR2 (germline): SEHNR, FQNEAQ (reference sequence). DNA of the CDR3: TGTGCCAGCAGCCCAACTTACAGGCAGGGGCTAACCTACGAGCAGTACTTC. It specifies CASSPTYRQGLTYEQYF.

The chain uses TRBV7-2 and TRBJ2-3, with 7 bases identical to TRBD2. CDR3 length: 15 residues. Germline-derived CDR1 and CDR2 are SGHTA and FQGNSA. The ends lost 5 bases at V and 6 bases at J; junction bases unmatched: 11. CDR3 amino acids: CASSPRGGRGDTQYF. The CDR3 coding sequence is TGTGCCAGCAGCCCCCGGGGAGGGCGGGGGGATACGCAGTATTTT.

In this sample, this clone turned up a few times. This chain connects TRBV27 to TRBJ2-1; 8 positions agree with TRBD2. The V and J ends lost 5 bases and 4 bases, in that order; junction bases with no gene match: 13. This CDR3 is 17 amino acids long. Germline V lookup: CDR1 MNHEY, CDR2 SMNVEV (reference sequence). CDR3 DNA: TGTGCCAGCAGTCCCCGCCCCGGGGGGGTGGGATACAATGAGCAGTTCTTC. Amino acids: CASSPRPGGVGYNEQFF.

This chain links TRBV5-1 with TRBJ2-7; TRBD1 agrees at 7 bases. The ends lost 3 bases at V and 2 bases at J; junction bases unmatched: 14. This CDR3 spans 17 amino acids. The V gene's germline CDR1 is SGHRS and CDR2 YFSETQ. In DNA form, the CDR3 reads TGCGCCAGCAGCTCAACATATAACCGGGACAGTCCCTACGAGCAGTACTTC. Its protein product is CASSSTYNRDSPYEQYF. Together with reference TRBV5-1 and TRBJ2-7, the CDR3 gives the full variable domain: KAGVTQTPRYLIKTRGQQVTLSCSPISGHRSVSWYQQTPGQGLQFLFEYFSETQRNKGNFPGRFSGRQFSNSRSEMNVSTLELGDSALYLCASSSTYNRDSPYEQYFGPGTRLTVT.

The chain recombines TRBV6-5 with TRBJ2-7, with TRBD2 identical over 8 bases. Germline V lookup: CDR1 MNHEY, CDR2 SVGAGI. The CDR3 runs 14 residues. V trimming: 6 bases; J trimming: 1 base; junction bases outside the gene matches: 5. DNA for the CDR3: TGTGCCAGCAGGAGGACTAGCAGTTCCTACGAGCAGTACTTC. Amino acid sequence: CASRRTSSSYEQYF.

This chain uses TRBV23-1 with TRBJ2-7; D remains ambiguous. TRBV23-1 is placed among ORFs of uncertain function. V lost 10 bases, J lost 2 bases, and 3 bases lay in between. The CDR3 consists of 9 residues. The CDR3 is CATPYEQYF. The CDR3 region has the DNA TGCGCCACTCCCTACGAGCAGTACTTC.

This clone was detected only a few times. The DNA of the CDR3 is TGTGCCAGCACCGCTACCTCAACTAATGAAAAACTGTTTTTT. Its translation is CASTATSTNEKLFF. The chain employs TRBV27 and TRBJ1-4; D is unclear. The CDR3 length is 14 residues. V was cut by 7 bases and J by 0 bases, with 9 bases left in between. Germline lookup yields CDR1 MNHEY and CDR2 SMNVEV (reference sequence).

The V and J genes are TRBV19 and TRBJ1-5, with D tentatively TRBD1 (6 bases). The V and J ends lost 7 bases and 4 bases respectively, with 23 bases between them. CDR3 length: 17 residues. Per the germline V gene, CDR1 is LNHDA and CDR2 is SQIVND (reference sequence). For the CDR3, the DNA is TGTGCCAGTAACTTCCGGGGGGCCGTAAGAGGGAATCAGCCCCAGCATTTT. Translated: CASNFRGAVRGNQPQHF.

This sequence joins TRBV7-9 and TRBJ2-7; 8 positions agree with TRBD1. The germline gives CDR1 SEHNR, CDR2 FQNEAQ (reference sequence). This CDR3 contains 18 residues. V shed 6 bases, J shed 0 bases, and the junction held 16 bases outside the gene matches. This CDR3 reads CASSGPGARQGHSYEQYF. The CDR3 DNA sequence: TGTGCCAGCAGTGGACCGGGTGCCCGACAGGGGCACTCCTACGAGCAGTACTTC.